Following are 30 T cell receptor beta chains from one sample sequenced in a study of T cells in Graves' hyperthyroidism and ophthalmopathy. Researchers amplified the TCR beta CDR3 regions from RNA transcripts. TCR CDR3 regions were first amplified by RT-PCR with HTBI primers. TCRdb redid the calling of the multiplex PCR reads with MiXCR, one entry per CDR3 protein. Here the sample spans fewer than 700,000 distinct CDR3 sequences, 15% to 20% being singletons. The specimen was blood. All receptors come from a woman aged 30 to 39 with Graves' hyperthyroidism.

This clonotype was counted ten times or more. This chain links TRBV27 with TRBJ2-7; TRBD2 matches at 8 bases. The CDR3 extends over 15 amino acids. Germline V lookup: CDR1 MNHEY, CDR2 SMNVEV (reference sequence). Germline trimming cut 2 bases from V and 4 bases from J; bases unmatched to any gene: 7. The CDR3 DNA sequence: TGTGCCAGCAGTTTAATCGCGGGAGGCATTTACGAGCAGTACTTC. This gives the protein CASSLIAGGIYEQYF.

This clonotype was observed a few times. This chain links TRBV29-1 with TRBJ1-5; D is undetermined. CDR1 SQVTM and CDR2 ANQGSEA come from the germline V gene. V shed 6 bases and J shed 2 bases, with 11 bases lying between them. The length of the CDR3 is 13 residues. This CDR3 reads CSVMDGGNQPQHF. CDR3 DNA sequence: TGCAGCGTGATGGATGGGGGCAATCAGCCCCAGCATTTT.

V and J are TRBV30 and TRBJ1-1; 9 bases line up with TRBD1. The CDR3 is 13 amino acids. Looked up from germline, CDR1 is GTSNPN and CDR2 is SVGIG (reference sequence). Losses at the gene ends were 3 bases for V and 5 bases for J; bases not matched to a gene: 4. CDR3 sequence: CAWSSGTGTEAFF. In DNA, the CDR3 is TGTGCCTGGAGCTCCGGGACAGGGACTGAAGCTTTCTTT.

This clonotype was seen more than once but under ten times. The chain joins TRBV29-1 to TRBJ2-3; D call uncertain. CDR1 is SQVTM and CDR2 is ANQGSEA in the germline V gene. The CDR3 runs 11 residues. The germline V and J ends were trimmed by 5 bases and 6 bases, with 9 bases remaining between them. In nucleotides, the CDR3 is TGCAGCGTTCCGTGGTCGGATACGCAGTATTTT. Residues: CSVPWSDTQYF.

The chain has TRBV2 and TRBJ1-5; 7 nucleotides match TRBD1. This CDR3 comprises 14 residues. Unmatched junction bases numbered 6, after V lost 7 bases and J lost 3 bases. Germline-derived CDR1 and CDR2 are SNHLY and FYNNEI. The CDR3 region has the DNA TGTGCCAGCAAACAGGGGTTAAACAATCAGCCCCAGCATTTT. It translates to CASKQGLNNQPQHF. The entire variable domain, with the rest obtained from reference TRBV2 and TRBJ1-5, is as follows: EPEVTQTPSHQVTQMGQEVILRCVPISNHLYFYWYRQILGQKVEFLVSFYNNEISEKSEIFDDQFSVERPDGSNFTLKIRSTKLEDSAMYFCASKQGLNNQPQHFGDGTRLSIL.

There are many counts of this clonotype. The chain has TRBV7-9 and TRBJ2-2; TRBD1 might be the D (6 bases). Germline V CDR1 and CDR2: SEHNR, FQNEAQ (reference sequence). The CDR3 loop spans 14 amino acids. V dropped 4 bases and J dropped 6 bases, with 12 bases sitting between them. CDR3: CASSSTGPPGELFF. CDR3 DNA: TGTGCCAGCAGCTCAACAGGGCCCCCCGGGGAGCTGTTTTTT.

This clonotype was counted a few times. This sequence joins TRBV11-2 and TRBJ2-5, with 7 bases aligning to TRBD2. The CDR3 has 15 amino acids. Trimming removed 5 bases from V and 5 bases from J; junction bases left unmatched: 11. Germline V gene data show CDR1 as SGHAT and CDR2 as FQNNGV. CDR3 region: CASSHPRAGEETQYF. Here the CDR3 DNA reads TGTGCCAGCAGCCATCCCAGGGCGGGAGAGGAGACCCAGTACTTC.

This clonotype has a handful of counts. This chain connects TRBV30 to TRBJ1-1; weak D call: TRBD1 (6 bases). Germline V gene sequence: CDR1 GTSNPN, CDR2 SVGIG (reference sequence). This CDR3 contains 11 residues. V lost 1 base, J lost 7 bases, and 7 bases lay in between. CDR3 in amino acids: CAWSGTVEAFF. CDR3 DNA sequence: TGTGCCTGGAGTGGGACAGTTGAAGCTTTCTTT. The full variable domain, with the rest looked up from reference TRBV30 and TRBJ1-1, is SQTIHQWPATLVQPVGSPLSLECTVEGTSNPNLYWYRQAAGRGLQLLFYSVGIGQISSEVPQNLSASRPQDRQFILSSKKLLLSDSGFYLCAWSGTVEAFFGQGTRLTVV.

The rearrangement uses TRBV20-1 and TRBJ1-4; tentative D call: TRBD1 (5 bases). Trimming took off 3 bases at V and 8 bases at J, with 13 bases between the two ends. This CDR3 has 13 amino acids. Per the germline V gene, CDR1 is DFQATT and CDR2 is SNEGSKA (reference sequence). The DNA for the CDR3 is TGCAGTGCTAGGTGGGGGGGTTACGAAAAACTGTTTTTT. Translation gives CSARWGGYEKLFF.

This clonotype was seen ten or more times. The rearrangement links TRBV10-3 to TRBJ2-7; 11 bases match TRBD1. The CDR3 consists of 13 residues. CDR1 and CDR2 from the germline V gene are ENHRY and SYGVKD. The ends lost 8 bases at V and 0 bases at J; junction bases unmatched: 0. CDR3 nucleotide sequence: TGTGCCATCGGACAGGGGGCCTCCTACGAGCAGTACTTC. It codes for CAIGQGASYEQYF.

This clonotype was detected many times. V is TRBV3-1 and J is TRBJ1-1; D ambiguous. Germline CDR1 reads LGHDT; CDR2 reads YNNKEL (reference sequence). V was clipped by 3 bases and J by 4 bases, with 15 bases between them. The CDR3 loop spans 15 amino acids. The CDR3 is CASSQPLPTGTEAFF. The CDR3 bases are TGTGCCAGCAGCCAGCCCCTCCCGACGGGCACTGAAGCTTTCTTT.

The table lists this clonotype with a few counts. The chain uses TRBV7-9 and TRBJ2-1; 12 bases are a match to TRBD2. The CDR3 consists of 16 residues. From germline, CDR1 is SEHNR and CDR2 FQNEAQ (reference sequence). Trimming at V came to 5 bases and at J to 8 bases, leaving 10 bases not matched to a gene. The CDR3 reads CASSRPPSGRGDEQFF. DNA of the CDR3: TGTGCCAGCAGCCGCCCCCCTAGCGGGAGGGGCGATGAGCAGTTCTTC.

The chain joins TRBV29-1 to TRBJ2-1; possibly TRBD2 for D (6 bases). Trimming shortened V by 4 bases and J by 8 bases, and 15 bases separated the two germline ends. The length of the CDR3 is 13 residues. The germline V gene has CDR1 SQVTM and CDR2 ANQGSEA. CDR3 sequence: CSVVGGIADEQFF. For the CDR3, the DNA is TGCAGCGTTGTGGGCGGGATAGCCGATGAGCAGTTCTTC.

This clonotype was counted many times. The rearrangement uses TRBV7-9 and TRBJ2-7; 9 positions agree with TRBD1. CDR3 length equals 16 residues. Germline V gene lookup returns CDR1 SEHNR and CDR2 FQNEAQ (reference sequence). With V trimmed by 2 bases and J by 2 bases, 7 bases remained unmatched. The CDR3 DNA reads as TGTGCCAGCAGCTTACTGACAGGGGGTTATACCTACGAGCAGTACTTC. Its protein is CASSLLTGGYTYEQYF.

The chain employs TRBV19 and TRBJ1-1; D unclear. Germline V gene sequence: CDR1 LNHDA, CDR2 SQIVND (reference sequence). V was shortened by 3 bases and J by 5 bases, with 7 bases between the two germline ends. CDR3 length: 12 amino acids. CDR3: CASSMWETEAFF. The DNA of the CDR3 is TGTGCCAGTAGTATGTGGGAAACTGAAGCTTTCTTT.

The chain uses TRBV19 and TRBJ2-1; D unresolved. CDR3 length: 16 residues. V lost 5 bases and J 0 bases, leaving 14 bases between the germline ends. From germline, CDR1 is LNHDA and CDR2 SQIVND (reference sequence). The CDR3 loop reads CASSGPGFSSYNEQFF. The CDR3, as DNA: TGTGCCAGTAGTGGGCCCGGGTTTAGCTCCTACAATGAGCAGTTCTTC. The full variable domain, with the rest looked up from reference TRBV19 and TRBJ2-1, is DGGITQSPKYLFRKEGQNVTLSCEQNLNHDAMYWYRQDPGQGLRLIYYSQIVNDFQKGDIAEGYSVSREKKESFPLTVTSAQKNPTAFYLCASSGPGFSSYNEQFFGPGTRLTVL.

The gene calls are TRBV28 and TRBJ1-1; 7 bases map to TRBD1. Germline V gene lookup returns CDR1 MDHEN and CDR2 SYDVKM. The J segment lost 6 bases and the V segment lost 7 bases, leaving 14 bases of the junction unmatched. CDR3 length: 15 residues. The CDR3 region is CASKPPQGVSAEAFF. The CDR3 nucleotides read TGTGCCAGCAAACCGCCCCAGGGGGTGTCGGCTGAAGCTTTCTTT.

The sample holds many counts of this clonotype. This chain joins TRBV6-1 and TRBJ2-5; tentatively, D is TRBD1 or TRBD2 (6 bases each). Germline assignment: CDR1 MNHNS and CDR2 SASEGT. V was clipped by 2 bases and J by 3 bases, with 13 bases between them. The CDR3 has 15 amino acids. For the CDR3, the DNA is TGTGCCAGCAGTGAATTTGGGGGGCGGGAAGAGACCCAGTACTTC. Translation: CASSEFGGREETQYF.

This clonotype was counted ten times or more. This sequence joins TRBV7-8 and TRBJ1-2; no clear D. Germline V CDR1 and CDR2: SGHVS, FQNEAQ. CDR3 size: 16 residues. The V gene lost 7 bases and the J gene lost 2 bases, with 20 bases spanning the gap. The CDR3 protein is CASTNRHGRRNYGYTF. In DNA, the CDR3 is TGTGCCAGCACCAATCGGCACGGAAGAAGAAACTATGGCTACACCTTC.

This clonotype showed up many times. This rearrangement joins TRBV20-1 to TRBJ2-1, with TRBD2 as a possible D gene (6 bases). The germline V and J ends were trimmed by 6 bases and 6 bases, with 24 bases remaining between them. The CDR3 runs 16 residues. Germline V CDR1 and CDR2: DFQATT, SNEGSKA (reference sequence). The CDR3 here is CSAVLPLGGRGNEQFF. The CDR3 nucleotides read TGCAGTGCAGTACTCCCCCTAGGAGGGCGGGGCAATGAGCAGTTCTTC.

This chain connects TRBV7-2 to TRBJ2-6; D ambiguous. CDR3 length equals 12 residues. Trimming pared 1 base from V and 12 bases from J, leaving 7 bases between. CDR1 and CDR2 from the germline V gene are SGHTA and FQGNSA. The CDR3 nucleotides read TGTGCCAGCAGCTTAGGGGTTGGCGTCCTGACTTTC. It codes for CASSLGVGVLTF.

The J gene is TRBJ1-2, the V gene TRBV5-1, with 9 bases matching TRBD1. Germline V gene lookup returns CDR1 SGHRS and CDR2 YFSETQ. V lost 4 bases to trimming and J lost 4 bases; unmatched junction nucleotides: 8. The CDR3 is 15 amino acids. Here the CDR3 DNA reads TGCGCCAGCAGCCCCGGGACAGGGATTAGCTATGGCTACACCTTC. The encoded protein is CASSPGTGISYGYTF.

The chain joins TRBV19 to TRBJ1-5, with D unresolved. Germline V gene lookup returns CDR1 LNHDA and CDR2 SQIVND (reference sequence). V was clipped by 4 bases and J by 0 bases, with 13 bases between them. This CDR3 comprises 16 residues. CDR3 residues: CASSKNGLYSNQPQHF. Written as DNA, the CDR3 is TGTGCCAGTAGTAAGAACGGCCTCTATAGCAATCAGCCCCAGCATTTT.

This clonotype was picked up many times. This rearrangement joins TRBV7-8 to TRBJ1-2; TRBD1 is a possible D gene (5 bases). Germline V gene data show CDR1 as SGHVS and CDR2 as FQNEAQ. The V and J ends lost 3 bases and 3 bases respectively, with 14 bases between them. The CDR3 length is 15 residues. CDR3 residues: CASSFSGIIDYGYTF. For the CDR3, the DNA is TGTGCCAGCAGCTTCTCAGGGATAATCGACTATGGCTACACCTTC.

This clonotype was observed a handful of times. The V gene is TRBV20-1, the J gene TRBJ2-5, with D tentatively TRBD1 (6 bases). This CDR3 is built from 15 residues. Germline assignment: CDR1 DFQATT and CDR2 SNEGSKA (reference sequence). The V and J ends lost 2 bases and 5 bases respectively, with 18 bases between them. In nucleotides, the CDR3 is TGCAGTGCTAGATACCCGCAGGGAAGGGGGGAGACCCAGTACTTC. Translation: CSARYPQGRGETQYF.

The chain is built from TRBV9 and TRBJ1-6; tentatively, D is TRBD1 (5 bases). The CDR3 has 16 amino acids. Per the germline V gene, CDR1 is SGDLS and CDR2 is YYNGEE. The V and J ends lost 2 bases and 7 bases respectively, with 16 bases between them. The CDR3 DNA sequence: TGTGCCAGCAGCGTCGGCGGAACACGGGGGAATTCACCCCTCCACTTT. It specifies CASSVGGTRGNSPLHF.

The chain joins TRBV6-5 to TRBJ2-5, with D uncertain. This CDR3 contains 15 residues. Germline loops: CDR1 MNHEY, CDR2 SVGAGI. The V and J ends lost 0 bases and 5 bases respectively, with 13 bases between them. The CDR3 DNA reads TGTGCCAGCAGTTACTCGTACCCAGCCGGGGAGACCCAGTACTTC. Its translation is CASSYSYPAGETQYF.

This clonotype has just a few counts. The chain combines TRBV6-2 or TRBV6-3 with TRBJ1-1; unclear D gene. Germline V gene sequence: CDR1 MNHEY, CDR2 SVGEGT. The CDR3 runs to 14 residues. V was pared by 2 bases and J by 1 base, with 8 bases between. The CDR3 sequence is CASSYPRENTEAFF. The DNA of the CDR3 is TGTGCCAGCAGTTACCCCCGGGAGAACACTGAAGCTTTCTTT.

This clonotype was counted at least ten times. The chain is built from TRBV3-1 and TRBJ1-3; D unresolved. Germline CDR1 LGHDT, CDR2 YNNKEL (reference sequence). V gave up 4 bases and J gave up 8 bases, with 18 bases separating them. The CDR3 is 15 residues long. In DNA form, the CDR3 reads TGTGCCAGCAGCCCGCTGACCCAAACTGGGGACACCATATATTTT. Translating gives CASSPLTQTGDTIYF.

This clonotype appeared a few times. V is TRBV15 and J is TRBJ2-3; 8 bases are shared with TRBD2. The junction had 14 bases not matched to a gene; V was cut back by 8 bases and J by 4 bases. The CDR3 extends over 16 amino acids. CDR1 LNHNV and CDR2 YYDKDF come from the germline V gene (reference sequence). The DNA of the CDR3 is TGTGCCACCTTTAATAGCGGGAATGACTTTGCAGATACGCAGTATTTT. Encoded protein: CATFNSGNDFADTQYF.